This T cell receptor beta chain was obtained from a study of shared clonotypes between healthy human individuals. Germline lookup yields CDR1 MNHEY and CDR2 SVGAGI. The CDR3 runs 15 residues. Between the trimmed V and J ends, which lost 7 bases and 3 bases, there was a span of 18 bases. The protocol was immunoSEQ multiplex PCR, while the TCRdb copy is restricted to in-frame clones and leaves out a portion. The sample holds 600,000 to 750,000 clones, less than 95% seen once. The receptor was isolated from a man aged 18 to 30 in good health. Some clones in this sample may be carry-over from other donors' samples. The J gene is TRBJ1-2, the V gene TRBV6-5; TRBD1 might be the D (5 bases). The material sequenced was memory CD8+ T cells from PBMCs. As for subset: CD45RO+ cells pooled with CCR7-negative TemRA cells. The CDR3 spells CASTTRDQGDYGYTF. CDR3 in DNA: TGTGCCAGCACTACCCGGGACCAGGGTGACTATGGCTACACCTTC.